This TCR beta chain was recovered during a study of blood T cell repertoires in COVID-19. Study information: Sites across the United States, Italy and Spain contributed samples from acute and convalescent COVID-19. In each case, the material was cDNA or gDNA derived from T cells, B-cell-depleted T cells, or PBMCs.

Authors' processing steps: Nucleated cell counts were estimated from reference gene primer amplification. Measured with immunoSEQ multiplex PCR; TCRdb has only the in-frame clones, and not every one. V, J and clone size are taken as reported in that table, and D and trimming were inferred from the DNA itself. Counted here are roughly 45,000 clones, around four fifths occurring once; the ten biggest clones make up roughly 5.7%. The CDR3 consists of 15 residues. Trimming removed 2 bases from V and 1 base from J, with 10 bases in between. Germline loops: CDR1 MGHRA, CDR2 YSYEKL. The sequence came from a man in his forties or fifties with active COVID-19. The chain couples TRBV4-1 to TRBJ2-3; no reliable D call. Sequenced material: peripheral blood. The CDR3 DNA reads as TGCGCCAGCAGCCAAACCCCGGTCGGCACAGATACGCAGTATTTT. Its translation is CASSQTPVGTDTQYF.